Listed below are T cell receptor beta chains from one sample, sequenced in a study of T cells in Graves' hyperthyroidism and ophthalmopathy. TCRdb re-derived calls from the multiplex PCR reads in MiXCR, one entry per CDR3 protein. The table lists 300,000 to 450,000 distinct CDR3 sequences, about 14% of them singletons, with about 20% in the top ten. Sequenced: blood. These receptors all stem from a woman aged 25 to 39 with Graves' ophthalmopathy. Each CDR3 is given with its conserved first and last residue. D genes are given only for firm matches. Rows may omit the clone size; those that give it use once, few, many or a size class.

v_call	j_call	clone_size	d_call	cdr3_nt	cdr3_aa
TRBV24-1	TRBJ2-2	few	.	TGTGCCACCAGTGATTTCGACACCGGGGAGCTGTTTTTT	CATSDFDTGELFF
TRBV19	TRBJ1-3	few	.	TGTGCCAGTAGTGGAAGCGGACGGGGAAACACCATATATTTT	CASSGSGRGNTIYF
TRBV15	TRBJ1-1	.	.	TGTGCCACCAGCAACCCTTTCACTGAAGCTTTCTTT	CATSNPFTEAFF
TRBV19	TRBJ2-1	.	TRBD1	TGTGCCAGTAGTCTCGGGACAGTCAAAGGTCTTGAGCAGTTCTTC	CASSLGTVKGLEQFF
TRBV20-1	TRBJ1-6	many	TRBD1	TGCAGTGCGGGGGACAGGGAGTCCTATAATTCACCCCTCCACTTT	CSAGDRESYNSPLHF
TRBV5-1	TRBJ2-1	many	.	TGCGCCAGCAGCTTCTGGCGGGGTATAAACAATGAGCAGTTCTTC	CASSFWRGINNEQFF
TRBV7-3	TRBJ2-7	.	.	TGTGCCAGCAGCCCGGACCGCTCGAGCGAGCAGTACTTC	CASSPDRSSEQYF
TRBV10-3	TRBJ2-1	many	.	TGTGCCATCAGTGAGTCGGGGGCCCCTGAGCAGTTCTTC	CAISESGAPEQFF
TRBV7-2	TRBJ2-7	many	.	TGTGCCAGCAGCCGCACCGGGGCGGGGAGCTCCTACGAGCAGTACTTC	CASSRTGAGSSYEQYF
TRBV5-1	TRBJ1-4	.	.	TGCGCCAGCAGCTCAGAGGAGGGCACTAATGAAAAACTGTTTTTT	CASSSEEGTNEKLFF
TRBV3-1	TRBJ2-2	.	.	TGTGCCAGCAGCCAAGTAGATATCGGGGAGCTGTTTTTT	CASSQVDIGELFF
TRBV29-1	TRBJ1-1	few	TRBD1	TGCAGCGTAGGAACCCCGACAGGGGGGGCTGAAGCTTTCTTT	CSVGTPTGGAEAFF
TRBV5-1	TRBJ1-1	many	.	TGCGCCAGCAGCTTGGACAGATTCAACACTGAAGCTTTCTTT	CASSLDRFNTEAFF
TRBV19	TRBJ1-1	many	.	TGTGCCGCGGCCGCCGGTGGGAGTCCTGAAGCTTTCTTT	CAAAAGGSPEAFF
TRBV28	TRBJ2-7	many	.	TGTGCCAGCAGTCTCAGACAGGAAACCTACGAGCAGTACTTC	CASSLRQETYEQYF
TRBV6-1	TRBJ1-2	few	.	TGTGCCAGCAGCCAAGCACCAGGGAACTATGGCTACACCTTC	CASSQAPGNYGYTF
TRBV6-1	TRBJ1-5	.	.	TGTGCCAGCAGTTCCGCTTTACGTTTTGATCAGCCCCAGCATTTT	CASSSALRFDQPQHF
TRBV12-3/TRBV12-4	TRBJ1-1	many	.	TGTGCCAGCAGTACGGCAAACACTGAAGCTTTCTTT	CASSTANTEAFF
TRBV19	TRBJ1-5	many	.	TGTGCCAGTAGTATCGAAAGGGCCCTACAGCCCCAGCATTTT	CASSIERALQPQHF
TRBV12-3/TRBV12-4	TRBJ1-3	many	.	TGTGCCAGCAGTCGGGACTCTGGAAACACCATATATTTT	CASSRDSGNTIYF
TRBV28	TRBJ1-4	many	.	TGTGCCAGCAGGGCCAGAGAAATGAGGAAACTGTTTTTT	CASRAREMRKLFF
TRBV7-8	TRBJ2-1	many	.	TGTGCCAGCAGCCTAGCAGGGATGGGGCTCTCCTACAATGAGCAGTTCTTC	CASSLAGMGLSYNEQFF
TRBV10-3	TRBJ1-1	.	TRBD1	TGTGCCATCAGTGAGGACAGGGGGAACACTGAAGCTTTCTTT	CAISEDRGNTEAFF
TRBV11-2	TRBJ1-2	many	.	TGTGCCAGCAGCCCAGACAGATTCTATGGCTACACCTTC	CASSPDRFYGYTF
TRBV28	TRBJ2-1	many	TRBD2	TGTGCCAGCATTCTAGCGGGGGGCCAAGGGACGAATGAGCAGTTCTTC	CASILAGGQGTNEQFF
TRBV5-1	TRBJ1-1	many	.	TGCGCCAGCAGCCCGCTTTCCGGGGGGACTGAAGCTTTCTTT	CASSPLSGGTEAFF
TRBV28	TRBJ2-7	many	TRBD2	TGTGCCACCCGGGGGGGGGGGCTCTACGAGCAGTACTTC	CATRGGGLYEQYF
TRBV3-1	TRBJ1-2	many	.	TGTGCCAGCAGCCCAGGAGGGGCCTCTGGCTACACCTTC	CASSPGGASGYTF
TRBV18	TRBJ1-5	few	.	TGTGCCAGCTCACCAGAATCGGTTTTAGGCAATCAGCCCCAGCATTTT	CASSPESVLGNQPQHF
TRBV19	TRBJ1-2	.	.	TGTGCCAGTAGTACTCTTACAGGGCCGACTAACTATGGCTACACCTTC	CASSTLTGPTNYGYTF
TRBV11-2	TRBJ1-2	many	.	TGTGCCAGCAGCTTAGGACGGTACTATGGCTACACCTTC	CASSLGRYYGYTF
TRBV2	TRBJ2-5	many	TRBD2	TGTGCCAGCAACCGAAAGTGGGGTTCGGAGATAGCGGGGTTGCAAGAGACCCAGTACTTC	CASNRKWGSEIAGLQETQYF
TRBV13	TRBJ2-7	many	TRBD1	TGTGCCAGCAGCTTATACGGGACAGGGTGGTACGAGCAGTACTTC	CASSLYGTGWYEQYF
TRBV11-2	TRBJ2-3	many	.	TGTGCCAGCAGCTACTCGTGGGGAAGCACAGATACGCAGTATTTT	CASSYSWGSTDTQYF
TRBV10-2	TRBJ2-3	.	.	TGCGCCAGCAGTGAGTCGGCGGGGGCCCCAGATACGCAGTATTTT	CASSESAGAPDTQYF
TRBV30	TRBJ2-2	.	TRBD1	TGTGCCTGGAGTCGGGGACAGCTCCCTACCGGGGAGCTGTTTTTT	CAWSRGQLPTGELFF
TRBV12-3/TRBV12-4	TRBJ2-5	.	TRBD1	TGTGCCAGCAGGGGGGACAGGGAGGGGACCCAGTACTTC	CASRGDREGTQYF
TRBV11-2	TRBJ2-1	many	.	TGTGCCAGCAGTTCCCCGGCTAGCGACTACAATGAGCAGTTCTTC	CASSSPASDYNEQFF
TRBV6-1	TRBJ1-2	many	.	TGTGCCAGCGCACCATCTACTAACTATGGCTACACCTTC	CASAPSTNYGYTF
TRBV7-2	TRBJ1-5	many	.	TGTGCCAGCAGCCCGCAGGGATATAGCAATCAGCCCCAGCATTTT	CASSPQGYSNQPQHF
TRBV2	TRBJ1-5	many	.	TGTGCCAGCAGTGAAGGCAGGGGCCATCAGCCCCAGCATTTT	CASSEGRGHQPQHF
TRBV12-3/TRBV12-4	TRBJ2-2	few	.	TGTGCCAGCCATAGAGGGGGGGGGGGCACCGGGGAGCTGTTTTTT	CASHRGGGGTGELFF
TRBV6-2/TRBV6-3	TRBJ1-1	many	TRBD1	TGTGCCAGCAGTTACCCCATTCGGACAGGCCTCTACACTGAAGCTTTCTTT	CASSYPIRTGLYTEAFF
TRBV7-2	TRBJ2-1	many	.	TGTGCCAGCAGCTTAGCGTTAGCCAGGGAAAATGAGCAGTTCTTC	CASSLALARENEQFF
TRBV3-1	TRBJ2-3	.	TRBD2	TGTGCCAGCAGTCGGGGGACTAGCGGGGGGGCCTTCGCAGATACGCAGTATTTT	CASSRGTSGGAFADTQYF
TRBV12-3/TRBV12-4	TRBJ1-5	many	.	TGTGCCAGCAGTTTAGCCGCTAGGGAGCCCCAGCATTTT	CASSLAAREPQHF
TRBV24-1	TRBJ1-2	few	.	TGTGCCACCAGTGATTTGGAAGGGAACTATGGCTACACCTTC	CATSDLEGNYGYTF
TRBV5-6	TRBJ2-7	many	.	TGTGCCAGCAGCGCACATGGACACGGCTACTACGAGCAGTACTTC	CASSAHGHGYYEQYF
TRBV28	TRBJ1-5	.	TRBD1	TGTGCCGGCAGTTCATCGACCGGGACAGGGTTTCAGCCCCAGCATTTT	CAGSSSTGTGFQPQHF
TRBV28	TRBJ2-5	many	TRBD1	TGTGCCAGCAGTGTCCTTGAGGGGACAGGTTATCAGTACTTC	CASSVLEGTGYQYF
TRBV27	TRBJ1-1	few	.	TGTGCCACATGGGGACCGGAGAACACTGAAGCTTTCTTT	CATWGPENTEAFF
TRBV11-2	TRBJ2-3	many	TRBD2	TGTGCCAGCAGTAATAGCGGGGGGCGGAGCACAGATACGCAGTATTTT	CASSNSGGRSTDTQYF
TRBV15	TRBJ2-1	many	TRBD2	TGTGCCACCAGCAGAGATCAACCGGGGGGGGGTAATGAGCAGTTCTTC	CATSRDQPGGGNEQFF
TRBV2	TRBJ2-2	many	TRBD1	TGTGCCAGCAAGCCGGGACAGGGGAACACCGGGGAGCTGTTTTTT	CASKPGQGNTGELFF
TRBV19	TRBJ2-1	many	TRBD2	TGTGCCAGTAGTCGACTCACTAGCGGGGGGGGCAATGAGCAGTTCTTC	CASSRLTSGGGNEQFF
TRBV6-2/TRBV6-3	TRBJ2-1	.	.	TGTGCCAGCATTCCTGACTCGAGCTCCTACAATGAGCAGTTCTTC	CASIPDSSSYNEQFF
TRBV18	TRBJ2-1	many	TRBD2	TGTGCCAGCTCACCACCGATTATTGTGGAGGGACTAGTCTACAATGAGCAGTTCTTC	CASSPPIIVEGLVYNEQFF
TRBV2	TRBJ2-7	.	TRBD2	TGTGCCAGCAGTGGACTAGCGGGTAACGAGCAGTACTTC	CASSGLAGNEQYF
TRBV7-3	TRBJ2-5	many	.	TGTGCCAGCAGCCAGACAGGATCCACCCAAGAGACCCAGTACTTC	CASSQTGSTQETQYF
TRBV15	TRBJ1-4	.	TRBD1	TGTGCCACCAGCAGACTAGGACAGGTGGATGAAAAACTGTTTTTT	CATSRLGQVDEKLFF